These 24 T cell receptor beta chains were all obtained from the same sample, sequenced in a study of Ad26.COV2.S vaccination and SARS-CoV-2 variants. The treatment was: roughly 20 received Ad26.COV2.S at low or high dose, single or two shots; 5 received placebo; per-sample allocation not given. Sampling happened 63 days after the first vaccine or placebo injection. This table comes from immunoSEQ multiplex PCR, and its TCRdb copy is limited to in-frame clones, with some not included. The data contain approximately 420,000 clones, 88% of them singletons. The sequences come from peripheral blood, collected in a trial of Ad26.COV2.S vaccine versus placebo. These receptors all come from a person aged 18-65 years who received the Ad26.COV2.S COVID-19 vaccine or a placebo.

This rearrangement joins TRBV10-3 to TRBJ2-5; TRBD2 agrees at 12 bases. The CDR3 extends over 18 amino acids. The ends lost 1 base at V and 0 bases at J; junction bases unmatched: 6. In germline, CDR1 is ENHRY, CDR2 SYGVKD. Here the CDR3 reads CAISELLAGGPNQETQYF. The CDR3 DNA follows: TGTGCCATCAGTGAGTTACTAGCGGGGGGCCCCAACCAAGAGACCCAGTACTTC.

This CDR3 reads CASSLEDDSTYGYTF. The CDR3 DNA is TGCGCCAGCAGCTTGGAGGACGATTCTACGTATGGCTACACCTTC. The J gene is TRBJ1-2, the V gene TRBV5-1; D remains ambiguous. The V and J ends lost 0 bases and 5 bases respectively, with 14 bases between them. The CDR3 sequence is 15 residues long. Germline CDR1 reads SGHRS; CDR2 reads YFSETQ.

The rearrangement links TRBV15 to TRBJ2-2; maybe TRBD1 (5 bases). This CDR3 has 18 residues. The germline V gene encodes CDR1 LNHNV and CDR2 YYDKDF (reference sequence). Trimming took off 1 base at V and 3 bases at J, with 18 bases between the two ends. CDR3 residues: CATSRGMGRGRDTGELFF. The DNA of the CDR3 is TGTGCCACCAGCAGAGGAATGGGGCGTGGACGGGACACCGGGGAGCTGTTTTTT.

Only one count was recorded for this clone. The genes are TRBV7-2 and TRBJ2-2; tentative D call: TRBD2 (6 bases). Germline CDR1 is SGHTA and CDR2 is FQGNSA. The V and J ends lost 7 bases and 2 bases respectively, with 14 bases between them. The CDR3 is 15 residues long. CDR3 sequence reads: CASTPGSGNTGELFF. CDR3 sequence (DNA): TGTGCCAGCACCCCCGGGAGCGGAAACACCGGGGAGCTGTTTTTT.

The V and J genes are TRBV3-1 (or the pseudogene TRBV3-2) and TRBJ1-4, with D perhaps TRBD1 (6 bases). The CDR3 has 13 residues. V lost 7 bases and J 8 bases, leaving 14 bases between the germline ends. Germline assignment: CDR1 LGHDT and CDR2 YNNKEL (reference sequence). The CDR3 loop is CASKRQGLEKLFF. Here the CDR3 DNA reads TGTGCCAGCAAGAGGCAGGGGTTGGAAAAACTGTTTTTT.

The chain combines TRBV6-6 with TRBJ2-1, with TRBD2 matching 12 bases. V was clipped by 5 bases and J by 7 bases; unmatched bases: 6. Germline V gene sequence: CDR1 MNHNY, CDR2 SVGAGI (reference sequence). The CDR3 loop spans 15 amino acids. CDR3 DNA sequence: TGTGCCAGCAGTCCATGGACTAGCGGGGAAAATGAGCAGTTCTTC. Encoded protein: CASSPWTSGENEQFF.

This chain connects TRBV14 to TRBJ1-5, with TRBD1 as a possible D gene (5 bases). The CDR3 length is 14 residues. Trimming shortened V by 7 bases and J by 2 bases, and 12 bases separated the two germline ends. CDR1 and CDR2 from the germline V gene are SGHDN and FVKESK. The CDR3 spells CASISQGRNQPQHF. CDR3 sequence (DNA): TGTGCCAGCATCTCGCAGGGACGCAATCAGCCCCAGCATTTT.

The chain uses TRBV4-1 and TRBJ2-7, with no clear D. This CDR3 has 16 residues. Germline assignment: CDR1 MGHRA and CDR2 YSYEKL. Trimming pared 2 bases from V and 2 bases from J, leaving 16 bases between. The CDR3 here is CASSQRATDGTYEQYF. CDR3 bases: TGCGCCAGCAGCCAAAGGGCCACAGACGGAACCTACGAGCAGTACTTC.

Comments on this clone: Other DNA variants within this sample encode the same CDR3. V is TRBV19 and J is TRBJ1-1, with a possible D match to TRBD1 (6 bases). The germline CDR1 and CDR2 sequences are LNHDA and SQIVND (reference sequence). There are 13 residues in the CDR3. The V gene lost 6 bases and the J gene lost 5 bases, with 13 bases spanning the gap. The CDR3 nucleotides are TGTGCCAGTAGCATGACAGGCGAGACTGAAGCTTTCTTT. Translating it yields CASSMTGETEAFF.

The chain couples TRBV27 to TRBJ1-4, with D possibly TRBD1 on 6 matching bases. CDR3 length equals 14 residues. CDR1 and CDR2 from the germline V gene are MNHEY and SMNVEV (reference sequence). The ends were cut back, 0 bases at V and 8 bases at J, with 10 bases in the middle. CDR3 loop: CASSLSSGGEKLFF. The CDR3 DNA reads TGTGCCAGCAGTTTATCGTCGGGGGGCGAAAAACTGTTTTTT.

This clone was detected only once. At the DNA level, this CDR3 is encoded by other sequences in the same sample as well. As DNA, the CDR3 is TGTGCCAGCTCACCATCGGGGAACACCGGGGAGCTGTTTTTT. Translation gives CASSPSGNTGELFF. The chain has TRBV18 and TRBJ2-2, with D uncertain. Germline CDR1 reads KGHSH; CDR2 reads LQKENI. CDR3 length: 14 amino acids. Deletions cut 2 bases from V and 1 base from J, with 5 bases between.

A remark on this clone: A read error may account for a junction end that differs from germline. The gene calls are TRBV18 and TRBJ2-7; D ambiguous. This CDR3 comprises 14 residues. Germline values: CDR1 KGHSH, CDR2 LQKENI. CDR3 nucleotides: TGTGTCAGCTCACCACCATACGGCGTCTACGAGCAGTACTTC. As protein: CVSSPPYGVYEQYF.

This rearrangement joins TRBV7-9 to TRBJ1-5, with 8 bases that match TRBD1. CDR1 SEHNR and CDR2 FQNEAQ come from the germline V gene (reference sequence). The V and J ends lost 4 bases and 7 bases, in that order; junction bases with no gene match: 6. This CDR3 region has 14 residues. The DNA of the CDR3 is TGTGCCAGCAGCTCAGGGGGCGCAGGGCAGCCCCAGCATTTT. Amino acids: CASSSGGAGQPQHF.

V and J are TRBV7-2 and TRBJ1-5; 8 nucleotides agree with TRBD1. The CDR3 covers 15 residues. CDR1 is SGHTA and CDR2 is FQGNSA in the germline V gene. Trimming removed 3 bases from V and 3 bases from J; junction bases left unmatched: 4. The chain's CDR3 is CASSLGTGFNQPQHF. The CDR3 DNA follows: TGTGCCAGCAGCTTGGGGACAGGTTTCAATCAGCCCCAGCATTTT.

The rearrangement joins TRBV7-2 to TRBJ2-5; no firm D call. From germline, CDR1 is SGHTA and CDR2 FQGNSA. Trimming removed 0 bases at V and 5 bases at J, with 13 bases between. This CDR3 has 15 amino acids. This CDR3 is CASSLALKGWETQYF. The CDR3 DNA reads TGTGCCAGCAGCTTAGCCCTCAAGGGATGGGAGACCCAGTACTTC.

The V call is TRBV28, the J call TRBJ1-1; tentative D call: TRBD1 (6 bases). Deletions cut 4 bases from V and 1 base from J, with 16 bases between. The CDR3 totals 16 residues. Germline V lookup: CDR1 MDHEN, CDR2 SYDVKM. CDR3 nucleotides: TGTGCCAGCAGTTCTCCCTCAAGGGGGAAGAACACTGAAGCTTTCTTT. Residues: CASSSPSRGKNTEAFF.

The chain is built from TRBV19 and TRBJ2-5, with a weak D call TRBD2 (7 bases). The V gene's germline CDR1 is LNHDA and CDR2 SQIVND (reference sequence). Trimming took 4 bases from V and 4 from J, leaving 13 bases between them. The CDR3 has 14 amino acids. The CDR3 region is CASSRAGARETQYF. The CDR3 bases are TGTGCCAGTAGTAGGGCGGGGGCCCGAGAGACCCAGTACTTC.

The V call is TRBV3-1 (or the pseudogene TRBV3-2), the J call TRBJ1-2; TRBD1 agrees at 7 bases. Per germline, CDR1 LGHDT and CDR2 YNNKEL (reference sequence). There are 18 residues in the CDR3. The V and J ends lost 4 bases and 0 bases, in that order; junction bases with no gene match: 14. The CDR3 DNA sequence: TGTGCCAGCAGCCCAACACAGGACAGGTCTATAGCTAACTATGGCTACACCTTC. Translation gives CASSPTQDRSIANYGYTF.

The chain combines TRBV7-2 with TRBJ2-3; 8 bases map to TRBD1. After removal of 5 bases from V and 8 bases from J, the junction contained 12 bases not matched to a gene. Germline V gene data show CDR1 as SGHTA and CDR2 as FQGNSA. The CDR3 has 15 residues. The CDR3 DNA reads TGTGCCAGCAGCCCGCCGGGACAGGTGAGAGGTACGCAGTATTTT. This gives the protein CASSPPGQVRGTQYF.

This sequence joins TRBV25-1 and TRBJ1-3, with 7 bases identical to TRBD1. Germline CDR1 reads MGHDK; CDR2 reads SYGVNS. This CDR3 comprises 14 residues. V trimming: 3 bases; J trimming: 7 bases; junction bases outside the gene matches: 6. The CDR3 coding sequence is TGTGCCAGCAGTGATACAGGGGTTAAGAACACCATATATTTT. This codes for CASSDTGVKNTIYF.

This chain links TRBV7-6 with TRBJ1-1; D may be TRBD1 (5 bases). This CDR3 is 14 amino acids long. The germline CDR1 and CDR2 sequences are SGHVS and FNYEAQ. Deletions cut 5 bases from V and 4 bases from J, with 14 bases between. The CDR3 sequence: CASSHIGGGTEAFF. The CDR3 bases are TGTGCCAGCAGCCATATCGGTGGGGGCACTGAAGCTTTCTTT.

The V gene is TRBV6-2 or TRBV6-3, the J gene TRBJ2-1; 12 bases agree with TRBD1. Losses at the gene ends were 4 bases for V and 10 bases for J; bases not matched to a gene: 5. The germline CDR1 and CDR2 sequences are MNHEY and SVGEGT. There are 14 residues in the CDR3. The CDR3 is CASSFGTGGIEQFF. The CDR3 bases are TGTGCCAGCAGTTTCGGGACAGGGGGCATCGAGCAGTTCTTC.

This chain links TRBV5-4 with TRBJ2-2; 8 nucleotides align to TRBD1. Germline V gene sequence: CDR1 SGHNT, CDR2 YYREEE (reference sequence). There are 17 residues in the CDR3. V gave up 4 bases and J gave up 1 base; unmatched junction bases: 9. CDR3 bases: TGTGCCAGCAGCGGGACAGGAGGGGCCCTGAACACCGGGGAGCTGTTTTTT. Translated, it gives CASSGTGGALNTGELFF.

This clone was observed a few times. V and J are TRBV30 and TRBJ1-4, with no clear D. CDR3 size: 16 residues. Germline V gene sequence: CDR1 GTSNPN, CDR2 SVGIG (reference sequence). The V end lost 0 bases, the J end lost 0 bases, and 11 bases lay between the germline ends. The DNA for the CDR3 is TGTGCCTGGAGTGTATTTCGTCAGGCAACTAATGAAAAACTGTTTTTT. Translated: CAWSVFRQATNEKLFF.